Listed below are T cell receptor beta chains from one sample, sequenced in a study of identical twins. MiXCR, run by TCRdb on the 5' RACE reads, gives a single entry per CDR3 protein. The sample contains 500,000 or so distinct CDR3 sequences, around 20% of which appear only once. These data were also reused for a study on T cells expressing NK-cell markers.

The sequenced material came from CD4+ T cells sorted from blood. All receptors come from a woman under 30 in good health. Each CDR3 is given with its conserved first and last residue. D genes are given only for firm matches. The size field is filled for only some rows; it gives once, few, many or a size class.

j_call | d_call | clone_size | v_call | cdr3_aa | cdr3_nt
TRBJ2-1 | TRBD2 | few | TRBV5-1 | CASSLGRLSGSNEQFF | TGCGCCAGCAGCTTGGGGCGTTTGAGCGGGAGCAATGAGCAGTTCTTC
TRBJ1-2 | NA | few | TRBV20-1 | CSASVDGSYGYTF | TGCAGTGCTTCCGTAGACGGGAGCTATGGCTACACCTTC
TRBJ1-2 | NA | few | TRBV7-8 | CASSPQAHYGYTF | TGTGCCAGCAGCCCGCAGGCGCACTATGGCTACACCTTC
TRBJ2-7 | NA | few | TRBV27 | CASIKGVDEQYF | TGTGCCAGCATCAAGGGAGTCGACGAGCAGTACTTC
TRBJ1-5 | NA | few | TRBV6-2/TRBV6-3 | CASSYFFRDPNQPQHF | TGTGCCAGCAGTTACTTTTTCCGGGATCCCAATCAGCCCCAGCATTTT
TRBJ2-2 | TRBD2 | NA | TRBV5-1 | CASDTGGLRGTGELFF | TGCGCCAGCGACACGGGGGGACTGAGGGGCACCGGGGAGCTGTTTTTT
TRBJ2-2 | NA | few | TRBV14 | CASSPLVGSGTGELFF | TGTGCCAGCAGCCCCCTGGTGGGGAGCGGTACCGGGGAGCTGTTTTTT
TRBJ2-3 | TRBD2 | NA | TRBV5-1 | CASSGGLAGNTQYF | TGCGCCAGCAGCGGGGGACTAGCGGGAAACACGCAGTATTTT
TRBJ2-3 | NA | few | TRBV21-1 | CASSRKQGRTDTQYF | TGTGCCAGCAGCAGAAAACAGGGTCGCACAGATACGCAGTATTTT
TRBJ1-5 | NA | NA | TRBV19 | CASNTGYSNQPQHF | TGTGCCAGTAACACTGGATATAGCAATCAGCCCCAGCATTTT
TRBJ1-1 | TRBD1 | NA | TRBV10-1 | CASSRDRGITEAFF | TGCGCCAGCAGCAGGGACAGGGGGATCACTGAAGCTTTCTTT
TRBJ2-3 | NA | few | TRBV7-9 | CASSSLITDTQYF | TGTGCCAGCAGCTCACTGATCACAGATACGCAGTATTTT
TRBJ2-3 | NA | NA | TRBV4-3 | CASSQETVGTDTQYF | TGCGCCAGCAGCCAAGAAACGGTGGGCACAGATACGCAGTATTTT
TRBJ2-1 | NA | many | TRBV30 | CAWSDGNSYNEQFF | TGTGCCTGGAGTGACGGGAACTCCTACAATGAGCAGTTCTTC
TRBJ2-5 | NA | once | TRBV5-5 | CASSPGQLRGIQETQYF | TGTGCCAGCAGCCCGGGGCAACTGAGGGGCATACAAGAGACCCAGTACTTC
TRBJ1-2 | TRBD1 | few | TRBV10-3 | CAITAGQANNGYTF | TGTGCCATCACCGCCGGACAGGCTAACAATGGCTACACCTTC
TRBJ1-1 | NA | NA | TRBV3-1 | CASSHSPGGHTEAFF | TGTGCCAGCAGCCATTCCCCGGGGGGGCACACTGAAGCTTTCTTT
TRBJ2-1 | NA | NA | TRBV20-1 | CSASKGRTHNEQFF | TGCAGTGCTAGTAAGGGAAGGACCCACAATGAGCAGTTCTTC
TRBJ1-1 | TRBD1 | NA | TRBV5-1 | CASSFLQGRAEAFF | TGCGCCAGCAGCTTTTTACAGGGGAGGGCTGAAGCTTTCTTT
TRBJ2-1 | NA | many | TRBV5-1 | CASSLLDLDNEQFF | TGCGCCAGCAGCTTGCTGGACTTAGACAATGAGCAGTTCTTC
TRBJ1-2 | NA | NA | TRBV12-3/TRBV12-4 | CASSLRPNYGYTF | TGTGCCAGCAGTTTAAGGCCTAACTATGGCTACACCTTC
TRBJ2-1 | TRBD2 | few | TRBV15 | CATRDSLAGGEQFF | TGTGCCACCAGGGATAGCCTAGCGGGAGGGGAGCAGTTCTTC
TRBJ1-2 | NA | NA | TRBV4-2 | CASSQVTRGRGYTF | TGTGCCAGCAGCCAAGTTACTCGCGGCCGAGGCTACACCTTC
TRBJ2-1 | TRBD2 | NA | TRBV11-2 | CASSALAGAYYNEQFF | TGTGCCAGCAGCGCCCTAGCGGGGGCGTATTACAATGAGCAGTTCTTC
TRBJ2-2 | TRBD1 | NA | TRBV2 | CASSEDRAGTGELFF | TGTGCCAGCAGTGAGGACAGGGCGGGAACCGGGGAGCTGTTTTTT
TRBJ2-3 | TRBD2 | NA | TRBV15 | CATSDPSGNLDTQYF | TGTGCCACCAGCGACCCTAGCGGGAATCTAGATACGCAGTATTTT
TRBJ2-1 | TRBD2 | NA | TRBV20-1 | CSARGRTSGNQRQFF | TGCAGTGCTAGAGGGAGGACTAGCGGGAACCAAAGGCAGTTCTTC
TRBJ2-1 | TRBD2 | few | TRBV10-2 | CASVLGRGDEQFF | TGCGCCAGCGTACTGGGGAGGGGCGATGAGCAGTTCTTC
TRBJ1-5 | TRBD1 | few | TRBV6-1 | CASRTLGQGDQPQHF | TGTGCCAGCAGGACTCTTGGACAGGGGGATCAGCCCCAGCATTTT
TRBJ2-7 | NA | few | TRBV20-1 | CSADRGVHEQYF | TGCAGTGCTGATAGAGGGGTCCACGAGCAGTACTTC
TRBJ2-5 | NA | many | TRBV12-3/TRBV12-4 | CASSLGVRETQYF | TGTGCCAGCAGCCTAGGGGTCCGGGAGACCCAGTACTTC
TRBJ2-7 | NA | many | TRBV5-6 | CASSLDGRAIDEQYF | TGTGCCAGCAGCTTGGACGGACGGGCTATCGACGAGCAGTACTTC
TRBJ2-2 | NA | few | TRBV20-1 | CSAPRDWGAGELFF | TGCAGTGCCCCCCGGGACTGGGGCGCCGGGGAGCTGTTTTTT
TRBJ1-3 | TRBD1 | many | TRBV20-1 | CSAKTGAPNTIYF | TGCAGTGCTAAGACAGGGGCTCCAAACACCATATATTTT